Sequencing of this T cell receptor beta chain was carried out in a study of PD-1 blockade in mismatch repair-deficient tumors. Study details: Enrolled about 2013-2016, patients had progressing, pretreated mismatch repair-deficient cancers of approximately 13 types.

Study results and caveats: After pembrolizumab, tumor-resident clones rose rapidly, then generally contracted before radiologic responses.

This clone appeared a few times. Antigen unknown. Sequencing used immunoSEQ multiplex PCR; TCRdb keeps in-frame clones, though not all of them. Among about 100,000 clones listed, 70% to 85% were seen once. TCR sequencing covered a few patients who responded to pembrolizumab. This CDR3 is 14 amino acids long. Trimming took off 1 base at V and 7 bases at J, with 13 bases between the two ends. Germline lookup yields CDR1 KGHSY and CDR2 FQNENV. This sequence originates from an adult with mismatch repair-deficient cancer. This specimen consisted of peripheral blood, obtained less than 37 weeks after starting pembrolizumab. The chain has TRBV16 and TRBJ2-5; D not resolved. CDR3 region: CASSQLQESGTQYF. The CDR3 DNA follows: TGTGCCAGCAGCCAATTGCAGGAGTCTGGGACCCAGTACTTC.